This TCR beta chain was identified during a study of regulatory T cells in long-lasting Graves disease. Study-wide context: It was over 5 years of antithyroid drugs, with positive TSH receptor antibodies, that meant persistent Graves' disease. Notes on the study in general: Clonotypes that were public and shared totalled roughly 3,000 in persistent patients versus roughly 1,000 in new patients.

Concerning this clonotype: Antigen specificity is unknown.

CDR3-region Arm-PCR and iRepertoire HTBI primers produced the TCR beta libraries. MiXCR, run by TCRdb on the multiplex PCR reads, gives a single entry per CDR3 protein. Of 400,000 to 450,000 distinct CDR3 sequences detected, around a quarter appear once; the ten largest clones hold about a quarter. Time point noted: persistent/refractory GD, antithyroid drugs over 5 years with positive TRAb. There was RNA extracted from PBMCs, and the TCR library was made from it. The source material was peripheral blood mononuclear cells (PBMCs), sampled when the disease was refractory, from a patient treated with antithyroid drugs. The receptor was isolated from a female donor with Graves disease.

CDR3 amino acids: CASSPPGTSGRTKEQYF. CDR3 nucleotide sequence: TGTGCCAGCAGTCCCCCGGGGACTAGCGGGAGGACGAAAGAGCAGTACTTC. V and J are TRBV6-1 and TRBJ2-7; 15 bases are a match to TRBD2. This CDR3 contains 17 residues. The J segment lost 7 bases and the V segment lost 5 bases, leaving 12 bases of the junction unmatched. Germline lookup yields CDR1 MNHNS and CDR2 SASEGT.